The T cell receptor beta chain described here comes from a study of blood T cell repertoires in COVID-19. Study information: The United States, Italy and Spain provided the acute and convalescent COVID-19 samples.

This clone was observed a single time. The germline gives CDR1 SQVTM, CDR2 ANQGSEA. V was pared by 7 bases and J by 6 bases, with 13 bases between. The CDR3 has 12 amino acids. Authors' data handling: Amplified reference gene primers provided the basis for estimating nucleated cell counts. Sequencing used immunoSEQ multiplex PCR; TCRdb keeps in-frame clones, though not all of them. D and trimming come from the DNA, and the V and J calls and clone size come from that table. The sample yields about 72,000 clones, 85% to 90% seen once. The sample comprised peripheral blood. The chain recombines TRBV29-1 with TRBJ1-5, with D tentatively TRBD1 (5 bases). The clonotype originates from a man in his 70s with active or convalescent COVID-19. CDR3 amino acids: CSAASGGQPQHF. CDR3 nucleotide sequence: TGCAGCGCCGCTTCGGGGGGTCAGCCCCAGCATTTT.